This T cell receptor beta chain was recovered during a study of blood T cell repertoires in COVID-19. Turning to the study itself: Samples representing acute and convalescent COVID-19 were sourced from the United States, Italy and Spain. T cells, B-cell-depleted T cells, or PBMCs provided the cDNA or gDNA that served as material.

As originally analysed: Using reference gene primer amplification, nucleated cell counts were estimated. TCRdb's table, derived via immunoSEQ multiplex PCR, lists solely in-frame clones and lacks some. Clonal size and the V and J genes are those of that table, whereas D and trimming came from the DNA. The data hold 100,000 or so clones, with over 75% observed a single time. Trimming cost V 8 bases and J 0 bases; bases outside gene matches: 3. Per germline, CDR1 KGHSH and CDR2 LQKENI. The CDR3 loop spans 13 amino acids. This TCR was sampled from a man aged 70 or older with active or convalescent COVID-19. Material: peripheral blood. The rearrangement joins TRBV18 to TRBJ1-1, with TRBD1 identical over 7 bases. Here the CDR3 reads CASAGQLNTEAFF. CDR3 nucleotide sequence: TGTGCCAGCGCGGGACAGCTGAACACTGAAGCTTTCTTT.